The entry below gives a single T cell receptor (beta chain) sequence along with its context. Its target antigen remains unknown. No base quality values were provided; no much bigger clone lies one nucleotide off. The 39 donors, aged about 6 to 95 years, were systemically healthy Caucasian individuals from Russia. Each donor gave ten milliliters of peripheral blood, collected into EDTA-treated Vacutainer tubes. PBMCs were isolated by Ficoll-Paque density-gradient centrifugation, with at least 6.5 million obtained per sample. Total RNA, at least 6 micrograms per sample, was extracted from PBMCs with Trizol reagent. For every donor, an aliquot of PBMCs went through flow cytometry to measure the percentages of naive CD45RAhigh/CD27high T cells. The data are from a study of blood T cells in healthy people across ages (dated by TCRdb to the mid-2010s). Regarding the research as a whole: In model experiments, roughly one uniquely barcoded TCR beta cDNA molecule per two T cells was captured by template switching. The study measured age-related changes in TCR beta repertoire diversity using deep sequencing normalized with unique cDNA molecular identifiers. Donors were grouped into four age groups: young (average approximately 15 years), middle-aged (39), aged (around 60) and long-lived (approximately 75). To avoid experimental bias, donors of different ages were spread randomly across the sequencing lanes. Two additional independent replicas of 1 million unique cDNA reads from the same blood draw were analyzed for two donors (one aged 18 to 29 and one aged 80 or older). What the research found in general, with its limitations: Estimates of total diversity based on one million sequenced T cells were considered lower bounds and underestimates. As age increased, observed TCR beta diversity per million T cells dropped in a roughly linear way, and a significant reduction was already evident by age approximately 40. Compared with the aged group, the long-lived group had more naive CD4+ T cells, fewer expanded clones and increased TCR diversity, suggesting age selection. Observed TCR beta diversity correlated strongly with the percentage of naive T cells measured by flow cytometry. Donor CMV infection status was unknown, potentially confounding age-related changes in expanded clonotypes. Bulk unsorted PBMC profiling prevented conclusive comparison of naive and antigen-experienced compartments.

Via the germline V gene, CDR1 is MNHNS and CDR2 SASEGT. Measured from the cysteine to the phenylalanine, the CDR3 is 12 residues long. The retained sequence is limited to the CDR3, 36 bases, with the frame set at the first base. To prepare the library, 5' RACE was applied. This sample was sequenced with an Illumina HiSeq 2500. The second PCR ran for about 6 to 11 cycles and used a J-beta primer mix along with a sample-barcoded 5' primer. A template-switch 5' adaptor carrying 12 random nucleotides introduced a unique molecular identifier onto each TCR beta cDNA molecule. At least 2.5 million CDR3-containing paired-end reads were obtained from each sample. First-strand cDNA synthesis was performed from all RNA using the Mint cDNA synthesis kit, with priming by a TRBC-specific oligonucleotide. After uracil-DNA glycosylase treatment, a first 18-cycle PCR used universal primers M1SS and BC2_uni_R on all cDNA. The study's processing was this. Normalization of each sample was performed by random selection of 1 million high-quality reads, each carrying a distinct molecular identifier. Instead of being binned into consensus sequences, reads that shared molecular identifiers were thrown out. MiTCR, set to a Q25 quality threshold and the strictest error-elimination algorithm, was used for CDR3 identification, clonotype clustering and error correction. A nonparametric unseen species model with Euler transformation was used to estimate lower-bound total TCR beta diversity. The public reads were quality trimmed at Q25 with fastp and then assembled into clones with MiXCR by TCRdb, keeping productive beta chains. Duplicate CDR3 protein sequences are folded into a single record with the most common DNA and genes. These V and J calls are TCRdb output, not the study's own analysis. Here the sample has 790,000 or so distinct CDR3 sequences; 35% to 50% occur a single time. The ten largest clones represent about a sixth of the sample.

This clonotype originated in an elderly man in good health. The rearranged segments are TRBV6-1 and TRBJ2-7, with TRBD2 perhaps the D gene, on 5 matching bases. TRBJ2-1 explains the end of the DNA better; the J call may be wrong. What was sequenced was blood. The DNA reads TGTGCCAGCAGCCCCTCGAGGGTAGAGCAGTTCTTC. Its protein is CASSPSRVEQFF.